The table lists the clone carrying this TCR beta chain with a count of one. The sample originates from a study of blood T cell repertoires in COVID-19. V lost 5 bases and J lost 3, with 13 bases in between. CDR3 length: 14 amino acids. Germline V gene sequence: CDR1 SGHTA, CDR2 FQGNSA. Sequencing was performed with immunoSEQ multiplex PCR; in TCRdb, only in-frame clones are kept and a portion is missing. Among 250,000 or so clones, about 90% were seen once, and the ten largest hold approximately 2.1%. This TCR was recovered from a woman aged 55-70 years with COVID-19, enrolled during active disease. The chain is built from TRBV7-2 and TRBJ1-2; D may be TRBD1 (6 bases). Sequencing input: peripheral blood. CDR3 protein: CASSPRGGDYGYTF. The CDR3 DNA reads TGTGCCAGCAGCCCTAGGGGGGGGGACTATGGCTACACCTTC.